The clone carrying this T cell receptor (beta chain) has only one observation. Its antigen is not identified. This entry is derived from a study of PD-1 blockade in classical Hodgkin lymphoma. General study results and limits: Diversity in CD4+ TCRs, unlike that measured in CD8+ TCRs, had risen significantly by C4D1. Compared with healthy donors, newly diagnosed patients reportedly showed lower baseline TCR diversity. Some patients began nivolumab under 1 year after ASCT. These patients were excluded from later analyses.

Some clones are missing from TCRdb's copy, which holds only in-frame ones; the method was immunoSEQ multiplex PCR. This sample has some 14,000 clones, with about 89% found just once. The sample's time point: cycle 4 day 1 (C4D1), after six to seven weeks of nivolumab. Each patient relapsed following autologous stem cell transplantation, and prior brentuximab vedotin exposure differed. PBMCs were thawed, and CD8+ T cells were then isolated from them by magnetic negative selection. The ends were cut back, 1 base at V and 5 bases at J, with 9 bases in the middle. CDR3 length: 14 amino acids. From germline, CDR1 is SEHNR and CDR2 FQNEAQ (reference sequence).

The sequence was obtained from a human donor with classical Hodgkin lymphoma. The specimen was CD8+ T cells from blood, collected before the fourth cycle of nivolumab. The rearrangement links TRBV7-9 to TRBJ1-3; D not resolved. The CDR3 protein is CASSLEARRNTIYF. For the CDR3, the DNA is TGTGCCAGCAGCTTAGAAGCCAGGCGAAACACCATATATTTT.